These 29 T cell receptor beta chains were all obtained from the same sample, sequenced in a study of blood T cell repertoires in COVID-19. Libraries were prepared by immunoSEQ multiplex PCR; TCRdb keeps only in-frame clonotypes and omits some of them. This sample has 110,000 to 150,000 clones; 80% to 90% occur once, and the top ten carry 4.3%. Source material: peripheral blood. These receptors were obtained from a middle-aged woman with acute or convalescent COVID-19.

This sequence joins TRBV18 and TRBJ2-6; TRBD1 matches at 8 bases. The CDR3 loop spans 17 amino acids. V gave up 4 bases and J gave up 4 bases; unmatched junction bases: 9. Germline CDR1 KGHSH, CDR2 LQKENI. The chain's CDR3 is CASSQGQASLGANVLTF. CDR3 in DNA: TGTGCCAGCTCACAGGGACAGGCGTCCTTAGGGGCCAACGTCCTGACTTTC.

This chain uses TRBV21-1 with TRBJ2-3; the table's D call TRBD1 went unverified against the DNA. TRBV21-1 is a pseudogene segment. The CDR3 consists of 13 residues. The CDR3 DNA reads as TGTGCCAGCAGCAATTGGGGGCTTAATACGCAGTATTTT. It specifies CASSNWGLNTQYF.

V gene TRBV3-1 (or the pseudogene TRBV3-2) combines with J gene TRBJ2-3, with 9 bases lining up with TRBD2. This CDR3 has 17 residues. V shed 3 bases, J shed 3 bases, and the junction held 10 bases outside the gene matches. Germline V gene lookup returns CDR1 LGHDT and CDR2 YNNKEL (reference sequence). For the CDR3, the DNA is TGTGCCAGCAGCCATTCCCTAGCGGGGCATTTAACAGATACGCAGTATTTT. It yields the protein CASSHSLAGHLTDTQYF.

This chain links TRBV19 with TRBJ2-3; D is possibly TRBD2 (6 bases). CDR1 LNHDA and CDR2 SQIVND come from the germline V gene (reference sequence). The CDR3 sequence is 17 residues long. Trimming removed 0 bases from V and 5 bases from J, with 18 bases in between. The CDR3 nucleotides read TGTGCCAGTAGTATAGATCTATTGGGGCTAGCGAGAGATACGCAGTATTTT. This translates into CASSIDLLGLARDTQYF.

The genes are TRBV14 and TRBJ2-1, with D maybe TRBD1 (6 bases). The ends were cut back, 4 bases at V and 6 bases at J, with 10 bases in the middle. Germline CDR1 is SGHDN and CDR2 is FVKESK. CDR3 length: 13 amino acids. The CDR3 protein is CASSRQVGNEQFF. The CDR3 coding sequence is TGTGCCAGCAGCCGACAGGTAGGCAATGAGCAGTTCTTC.

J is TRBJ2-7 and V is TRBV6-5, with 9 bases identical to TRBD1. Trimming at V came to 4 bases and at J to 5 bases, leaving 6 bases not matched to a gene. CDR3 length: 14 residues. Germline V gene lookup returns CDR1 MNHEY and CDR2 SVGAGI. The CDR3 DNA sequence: TGTGCCAGCAGTTTCCGGACAGGGGCCAACGAGCAGTACTTC. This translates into CASSFRTGANEQYF.

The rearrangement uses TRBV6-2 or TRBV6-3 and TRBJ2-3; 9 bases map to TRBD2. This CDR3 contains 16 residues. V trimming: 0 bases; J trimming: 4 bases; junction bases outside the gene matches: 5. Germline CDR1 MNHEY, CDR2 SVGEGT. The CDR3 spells CASSYSGAGGPDTQYF. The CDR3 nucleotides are TGTGCCAGCAGTTACTCAGGAGCGGGAGGACCAGATACGCAGTATTTT.

The CDR3, as DNA: TGTGCCAGCAGCCGAATGGGGGCTTATAGCAATCAGCCCCAGCATTTT. This encodes CASSRMGAYSNQPQHF. V usage is TRBV21-1 and J usage is TRBJ1-5; the table's D call of TRBD1 was not tested on the DNA. TRBV21-1 is termed a pseudogene. This CDR3 region has 16 residues.

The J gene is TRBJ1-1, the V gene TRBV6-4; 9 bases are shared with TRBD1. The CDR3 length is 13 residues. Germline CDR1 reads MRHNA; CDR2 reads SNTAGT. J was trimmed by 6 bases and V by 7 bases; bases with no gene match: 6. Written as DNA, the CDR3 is TGTGCCAGCAAGGGACAGGGAGGATCTGAAGCTTTCTTT. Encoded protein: CASKGQGGSEAFF.

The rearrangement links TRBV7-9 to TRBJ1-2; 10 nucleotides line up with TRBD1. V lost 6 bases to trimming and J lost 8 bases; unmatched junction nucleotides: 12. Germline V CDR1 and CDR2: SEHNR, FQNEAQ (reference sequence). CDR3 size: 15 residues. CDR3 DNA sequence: TGTGCCAGCAGATCACAACCGGGACAGGGGCCCGGCTACACCTTC. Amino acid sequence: CASRSQPGQGPGYTF.

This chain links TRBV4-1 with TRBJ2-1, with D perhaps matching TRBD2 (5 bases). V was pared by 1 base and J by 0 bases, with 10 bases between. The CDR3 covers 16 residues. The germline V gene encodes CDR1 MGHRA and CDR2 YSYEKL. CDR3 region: CASSQVLGRSYNEQFF. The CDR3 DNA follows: TGCGCCAGCAGCCAAGTACTAGGACGCTCCTACAATGAGCAGTTCTTC.

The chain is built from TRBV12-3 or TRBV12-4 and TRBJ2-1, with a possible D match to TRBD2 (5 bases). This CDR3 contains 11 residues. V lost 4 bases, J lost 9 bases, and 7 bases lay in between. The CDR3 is CASSSSGEQFF. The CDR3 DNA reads TGTGCCAGCAGTTCAAGCGGTGAGCAGTTCTTC.

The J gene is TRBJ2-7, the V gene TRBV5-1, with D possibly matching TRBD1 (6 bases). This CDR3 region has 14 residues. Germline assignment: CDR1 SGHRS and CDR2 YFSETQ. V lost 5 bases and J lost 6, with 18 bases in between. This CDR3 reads CASRAGTSRSEQYF. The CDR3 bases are TGCGCCAGCAGGGCCGGGACATCTAGAAGCGAGCAGTACTTC.

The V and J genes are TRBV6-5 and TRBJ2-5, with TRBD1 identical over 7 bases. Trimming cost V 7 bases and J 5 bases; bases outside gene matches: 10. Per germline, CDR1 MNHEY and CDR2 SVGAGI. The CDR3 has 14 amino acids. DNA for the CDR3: TGTGCCAGCATCAAACAGGGGACCAGGGAGACCCAGTACTTC. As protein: CASIKQGTRETQYF.

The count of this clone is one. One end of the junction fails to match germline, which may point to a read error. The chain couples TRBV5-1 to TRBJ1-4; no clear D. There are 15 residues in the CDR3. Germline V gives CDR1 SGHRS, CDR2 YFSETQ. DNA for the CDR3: TGCACCAGCAGCTTGGGTTCAGGAATTGGTGAAAAACTGTTTTTT. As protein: CTSSLGSGIGEKLFF.

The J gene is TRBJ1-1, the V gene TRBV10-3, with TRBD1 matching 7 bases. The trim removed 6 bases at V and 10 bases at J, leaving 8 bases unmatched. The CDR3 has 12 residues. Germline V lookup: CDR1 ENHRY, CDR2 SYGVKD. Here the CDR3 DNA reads TGTGCCATCAGAACAGGGGAAGGAGGAGCTTTCTTT. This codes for CAIRTGEGGAFF.

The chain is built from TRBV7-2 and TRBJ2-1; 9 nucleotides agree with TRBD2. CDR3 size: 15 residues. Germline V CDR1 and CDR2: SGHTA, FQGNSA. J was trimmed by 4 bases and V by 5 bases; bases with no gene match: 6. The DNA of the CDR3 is TGTGCCAGCAGCGTAGGACTAGCGTTTTACAATGAGCAGTTCTTC. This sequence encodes CASSVGLAFYNEQFF.

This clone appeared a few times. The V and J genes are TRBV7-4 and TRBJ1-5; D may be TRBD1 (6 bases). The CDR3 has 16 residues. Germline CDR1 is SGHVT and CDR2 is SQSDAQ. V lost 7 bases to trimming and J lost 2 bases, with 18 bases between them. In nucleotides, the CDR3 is TGTGCCAGCACCCCCCCGCAGGGGAGTTGCAATCAGCCCCAGCATTTT. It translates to CASTPPQGSCNQPQHF.

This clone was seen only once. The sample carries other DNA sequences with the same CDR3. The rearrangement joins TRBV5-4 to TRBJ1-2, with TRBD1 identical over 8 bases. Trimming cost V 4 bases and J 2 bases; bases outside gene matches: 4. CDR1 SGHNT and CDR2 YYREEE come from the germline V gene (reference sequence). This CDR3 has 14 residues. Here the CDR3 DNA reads TGTGCCAGCAGCCTTCAGGGGGCCAACTATGGCTACACCTTC. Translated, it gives CASSLQGANYGYTF. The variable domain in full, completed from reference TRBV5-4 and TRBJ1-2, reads ETGVTQSPTHLIKTRGQQVTLRCSSQSGHNTVSWYQQALGQGPQFIFQYYREEENGRGNFPPRFSGLQFPNYSSELNVNALELDDSALYLCASSLQGANYGYTFGSGTRLTVV.

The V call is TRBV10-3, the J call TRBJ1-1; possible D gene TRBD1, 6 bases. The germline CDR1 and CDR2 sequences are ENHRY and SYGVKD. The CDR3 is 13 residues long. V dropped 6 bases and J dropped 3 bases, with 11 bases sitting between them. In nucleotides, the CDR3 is TGTGCCATCAGCCACAGGGTGGACACTGAAGCTTTCTTT. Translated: CAISHRVDTEAFF.

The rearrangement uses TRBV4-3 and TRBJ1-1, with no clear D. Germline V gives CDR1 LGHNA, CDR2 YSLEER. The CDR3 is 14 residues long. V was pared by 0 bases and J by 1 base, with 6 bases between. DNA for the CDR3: TGCGCCAGCAGCCAAGATACCGGGAACACTGAAGCTTTCTTT. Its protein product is CASSQDTGNTEAFF.

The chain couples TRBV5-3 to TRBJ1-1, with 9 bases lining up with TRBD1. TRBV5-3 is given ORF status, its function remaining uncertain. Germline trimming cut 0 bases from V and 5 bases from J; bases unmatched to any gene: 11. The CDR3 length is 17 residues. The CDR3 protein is CARSLAADRGWETEAFF. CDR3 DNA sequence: TGTGCCAGAAGCTTGGCCGCGGACAGGGGATGGGAGACTGAAGCTTTCTTT.

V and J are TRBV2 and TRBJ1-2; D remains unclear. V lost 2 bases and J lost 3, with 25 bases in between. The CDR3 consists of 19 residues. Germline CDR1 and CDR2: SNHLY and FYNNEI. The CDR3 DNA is TGTGCCAGCAGTGAACTTCAGGCTCGATCGTCCCAGGCCTACTATGGCTACACCTTC. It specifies CASSELQARSSQAYYGYTF.

The CDR3: CASSGVEGWPFYGYTF. In DNA, the CDR3 is TGTGCCAGCAGCGGAGTTGAGGGTTGGCCGTTCTATGGCTACACCTTC. The chain carries TRBV11-2 and TRBJ1-2; D uncertain. Deletions cut 5 bases from V and 4 bases from J, with 20 bases between. The CDR3 length is 16 residues. Germline V CDR1 and CDR2: SGHAT, FQNNGV.

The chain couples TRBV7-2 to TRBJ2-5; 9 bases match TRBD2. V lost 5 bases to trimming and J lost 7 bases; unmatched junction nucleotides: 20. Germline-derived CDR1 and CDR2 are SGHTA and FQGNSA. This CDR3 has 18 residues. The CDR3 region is CASSVIVISGGTTGTQYF. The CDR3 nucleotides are TGTGCCAGCAGCGTCATTGTTATAAGCGGGGGGACTACCGGGACCCAGTACTTC.

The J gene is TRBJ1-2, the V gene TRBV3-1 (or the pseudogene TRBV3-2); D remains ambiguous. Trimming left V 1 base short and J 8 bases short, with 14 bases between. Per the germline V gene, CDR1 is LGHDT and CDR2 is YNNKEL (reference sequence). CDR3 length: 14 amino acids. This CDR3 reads CASSQGTGGIGYTF. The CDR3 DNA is TGTGCCAGCAGCCAAGGGACCGGAGGGATCGGCTACACCTTC.

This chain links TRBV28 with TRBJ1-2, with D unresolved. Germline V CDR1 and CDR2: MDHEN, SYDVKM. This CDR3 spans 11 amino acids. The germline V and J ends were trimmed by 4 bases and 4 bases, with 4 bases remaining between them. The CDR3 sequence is CASSSFYGYTF. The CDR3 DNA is TGTGCCAGCAGTTCCTTCTATGGCTACACCTTC.

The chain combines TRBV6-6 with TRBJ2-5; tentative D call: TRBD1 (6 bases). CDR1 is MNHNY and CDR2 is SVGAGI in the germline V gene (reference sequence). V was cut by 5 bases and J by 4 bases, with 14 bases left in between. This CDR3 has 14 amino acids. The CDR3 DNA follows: TGTGCCAGCAGTGCAGGGGCTGGGAGAGAGACCCAGTACTTC. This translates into CASSAGAGRETQYF.

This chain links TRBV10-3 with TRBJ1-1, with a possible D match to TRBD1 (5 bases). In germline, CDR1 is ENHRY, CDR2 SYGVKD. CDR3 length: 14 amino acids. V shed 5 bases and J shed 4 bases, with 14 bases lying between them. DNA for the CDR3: TGTGCCATCAGTTGGTCCGTGGGGGGCACTGAAGCTTTCTTT. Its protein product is CAISWSVGGTEAFF.